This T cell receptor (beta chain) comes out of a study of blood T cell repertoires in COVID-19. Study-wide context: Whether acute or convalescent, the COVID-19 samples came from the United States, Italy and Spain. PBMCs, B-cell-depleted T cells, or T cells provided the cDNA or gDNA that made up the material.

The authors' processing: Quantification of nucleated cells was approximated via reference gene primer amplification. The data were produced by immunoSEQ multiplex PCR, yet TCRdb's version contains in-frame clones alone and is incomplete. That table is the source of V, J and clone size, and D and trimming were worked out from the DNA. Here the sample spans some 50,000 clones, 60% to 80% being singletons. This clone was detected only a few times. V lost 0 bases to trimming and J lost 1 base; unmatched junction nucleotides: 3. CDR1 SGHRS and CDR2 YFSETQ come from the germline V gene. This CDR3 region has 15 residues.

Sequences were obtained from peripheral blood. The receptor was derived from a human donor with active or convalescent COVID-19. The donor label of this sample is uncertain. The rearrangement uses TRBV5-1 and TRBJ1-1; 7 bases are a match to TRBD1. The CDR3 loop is CASSLEGQKNTEAFF. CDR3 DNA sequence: TGCGCCAGCAGCTTGGAGGGACAGAAGAACACTGAAGCTTTCTTT.